This T cell receptor (beta chain) was recovered during a study of metastatic and nonmetastatic thyroid tumors. This clone was seen at least ten times. V was trimmed by 5 bases and J by 1 base, leaving 11 bases between them. This CDR3 region has 14 residues. Germline V gene data show CDR1 as KGHDR and CDR2 as SFDVKD. Via MiXCR, TCRdb re-called the PCR reads. The sample includes approximately 28,000 clones, approximately 16% of them seen just once. Thyroid surgery had not been preceded by any treatment in any patient. The sequence was collected from a male donor with papillary thyroid cancer or a benign thyroid nodule (not recorded which). Some clones in this sample may be carry-over from other donors' samples. Sequenced: blood. This chain uses TRBV24-1 with TRBJ2-7, with D possibly matching TRBD1 (6 bases). As DNA, the CDR3 is TGTGCCACCAGTGGAAATGACAGGTCCTACGAGCAGTACTTC. Protein: CATSGNDRSYEQYF.